This T cell receptor (beta chain) emerged from a study of OX40 agonist ivuxolimab in advanced cancers. General study points: There were, on average, more expanded clones in CD8+ T cells than in CD4+.

Some clones are missing from TCRdb's copy, which holds only in-frame ones; the method was immunoSEQ multiplex PCR. Seen here are 50,000 to 75,000 clones, 86% observed once, and the top ten hold roughly 1.1%. This CDR3 contains 16 residues. Germline V gives CDR1 KGHSH, CDR2 LQKENI. J gave up 6 bases and V 2 bases, and 8 bases lay outside the gene matches. About this clone: The antigen is not known.

This chain connects TRBV18 to TRBJ2-1, with 9 bases identical to TRBD2. The clonotype comes from an adult with an advanced solid tumor such as melanoma, head and neck, liver or kidney cancer. The sample in question was CD4+ or CD8+ T cells sorted from blood, obtained in a trial of the OX40 agonist ivuxolimab. CDR3 DNA: TGTGCCAGCTCACCAAAGTTAGCGGGAGTGGGCAATGAGCAGTTCTTC. It is translated as CASSPKLAGVGNEQFF. Looking up the rest from reference TRBV18 and TRBJ2-1 gives the full variable domain: NAGVMQNPRHLVRRRGQEARLRCSPMKGHSHVYWYRQLPEEGLKFMVYLQKENIIDESGMPKERFSAEFPKEGPSILRIQQVVRGDSAAYFCASSPKLAGVGNEQFFGPGTRLTVL.